This is a list of T cell receptor beta chains from one sample in a study of radiotherapy plus CTLA-4 blockade in lung cancer. Profiling relied on immunoSEQ multiplex PCR, and the TCRdb table lists in-frame clones only, not all of them. Of about 50,000 clones in the sample, roughly 81% were seen once. Sequencing was performed on peripheral blood, taken from a patient treated with radiotherapy plus ipilimumab. All receptors come from a human donor with non-small cell lung cancer whose response to radiotherapy plus ipilimumab could not be evaluated. The CDR3 runs from the conserved cysteine through the conserved F or W.

v_call	j_call	cdr3_aa
TRBV5-1	TRBJ2-1	CASSYIAGGGNEQFF
TRBV6-1	TRBJ2-7	CASSVMAEAYEQYF
TRBV2	TRBJ1-4	CASRTEVLSEKLFF
TRBV7-2	TRBJ1-4	CASSPLVAGADINEKLFF
TRBV2	TRBJ2-7	CASSRTSGSSLSYEQYF
TRBV5-1	TRBJ1-2	CASSWTQGQGEGYTF
TRBV7-9	TRBJ1-2	CASSLDRRDRVGSGYTF
TRBV27	TRBJ2-2	CASSLSTGNTGELFF
TRBV7-2	TRBJ1-5	CASSLHQGQPQHF
TRBV5-1	TRBJ2-3	CASSTWGIAGGSTDTQYF
TRBV4-2	TRBJ2-1	CASSQDRAGLYPYNEQFF
TRBV7-2	TRBJ1-1	CASSFSAGQGEAFF
TRBV28	TRBJ2-7	CASSLGLAVYEQYF
TRBV29-1	TRBJ1-4	CSVWDNTNEKLFF
TRBV6-5	TRBJ2-3	CASTIALSTDTQYF
TRBV28	TRBJ2-2	CASSLLVGSTGELFF
TRBV7-2	TRBJ2-2	CASSFGTGNTGELFF
TRBV5-1	TRBJ2-2	CASSTDSLNTGELFF
TRBV19	TRBJ2-2	CASSIYPGGTGELFF
TRBV6-6	TRBJ2-7	CASSGTGGLEQYF
TRBV29-1	TRBJ2-6	CSVEVDSGRFGANVLTF
TRBV9	TRBJ2-2	CASSAGGANTGELFF
TRBV29-1	TRBJ2-5	CSVEAPLMGQGWETQYF
TRBV4-1	TRBJ1-5	CASSQERDQPQHF
TRBV4-3	TRBJ2-1	CASSQEGLAVYNEQFF
TRBV11-2	TRBJ2-7	CASSLSGTVNEQYF
TRBV15	TRBJ1-4	CATSRDGQGGEKLFF
TRBV28	TRBJ1-5	CASSSPIGQSNQPQHF
TRBV6-1	TRBJ2-7	CASSEVIRRNLREQYF
TRBV5-1	TRBJ1-6	CASSLDNGGSPLHF
TRBV7-9	TRBJ2-3	CASSATGAGTDTQYF
TRBV27	TRBJ2-7	CASSPRDREGSYEQYF
TRBV19	TRBJ1-5	CASRIGQGANQPQHF
TRBV2	TRBJ1-5	CASSGTGGDQPQHF
TRBV7-2	TRBJ1-4	CASSRRRTGANEKLFF
TRBV9	TRBJ2-3	CASGRGGSRTDTQYF
TRBV7-9	TRBJ2-7	CASSSTRSYEQYF
TRBV7-3	TRBJ2-1	CASSSSGRKDNEQFF
TRBV13	TRBJ2-1	CASSPREYPYNEQFF
TRBV19	TRBJ2-2	CASRGVGELFF
TRBV28	TRBJ1-1	CASNSGHTEAFF
TRBV9	TRBJ2-5	CASSVDGQQETQYF
TRBV29-1	TRBJ2-3	CSVEARSSTDTQYF
TRBV4-3	TRBJ2-7	CASSQEGRGAYEQYF
TRBV7-2	TRBJ2-7	CASSPRTGGYEQYF
TRBV19	TRBJ1-1	CASKQVMNTEAFF
TRBV27	TRBJ2-1	CASFPRGSNNEQFF
TRBV18	TRBJ1-6	CASSPSQGYNSPLHF
TRBV9	TRBJ2-3	CASSVDAGLSTDTQYF
TRBV7-8	TRBJ1-1	CASRDGHKGTEAFF
TRBV7-9	TRBJ2-7	CASSPRDIYEQYF
TRBV6-5	TRBJ2-5	CASRKPGGGETQYF
TRBV4-2	TRBJ2-7	CASSQDLGTPLDEQYF
TRBV19	TRBJ1-2	CASKETGTGMSYTF
TRBV7-9	TRBJ2-5	CASTRGDRVQETQYF
TRBV5-8	TRBJ2-3	CASSPNTDTQYF